The T cell receptor (beta chain) under discussion was sequenced for a study of cytomegalovirus exposure and HLA in healthy donors. Broader study findings: Sequencing likely caused a cluster of highly shared sequence variants. HLA alleles were associated with around 17,000 TCR beta sequences in a later analysis at 0.05 false discovery rate.

As regards this clone: Its antigen remains unidentified.

Amplification used 60 Vbeta primers and 13 Jbeta primers. How the authors handled the data: It was a later analysis that counted roughly 80 million unique TCR beta chains, of which some 9.9 million were shared. TCRdb's copy holds only in-frame clones and misses some; the assay was immunoSEQ multiplex PCR. V and J calls and clone size follow that table, whereas D and trimming were derived from the DNA. This table holds some 180,000 clones. The sequence derives from a man aged 25-40 years in good health and CMV-seronegative. The sequenced sample was PBMCs.

DNA of the CDR3: TGTGCCAGTAGTATAGGGCAGTCCCAAGAGACCCAGTACTTC. Encoded protein: CASSIGQSQETQYF. This chain joins TRBV19 and TRBJ2-5; D is undetermined. CDR3 length: 14 amino acids. Germline CDR1 is LNHDA and CDR2 is SQIVND (reference sequence). The V end was cut by 1 base, the J end by 1 base, with 7 bases between.